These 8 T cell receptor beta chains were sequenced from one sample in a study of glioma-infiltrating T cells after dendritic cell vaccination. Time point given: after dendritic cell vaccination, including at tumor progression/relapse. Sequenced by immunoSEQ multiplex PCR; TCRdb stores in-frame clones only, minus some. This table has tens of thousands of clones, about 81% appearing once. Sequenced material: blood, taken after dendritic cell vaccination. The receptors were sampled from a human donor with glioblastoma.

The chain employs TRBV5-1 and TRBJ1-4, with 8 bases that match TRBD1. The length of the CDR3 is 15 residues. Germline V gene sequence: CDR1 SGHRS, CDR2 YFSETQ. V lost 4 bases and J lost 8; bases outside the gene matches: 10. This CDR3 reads CASSPLTGDKEKLFF. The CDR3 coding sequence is TGCGCCAGCAGCCCTCTGACAGGGGACAAGGAAAAACTGTTTTTT.

The CDR3 protein is CASSLTPLDRAGGYTF. CDR3 nucleotides: TGTGCCAGCAGCTTAACCCCATTGGACAGGGCTGGAGGCTACACCTTC. V and J are TRBV7-3 and TRBJ1-2; 8 bases fit TRBD1. Germline V lookup: CDR1 SGHTA, CDR2 FQGTGA. The V gene end was trimmed by 0 bases and the J gene end by 8 bases; junction bases not matched to a gene: 11. The CDR3 totals 16 residues.

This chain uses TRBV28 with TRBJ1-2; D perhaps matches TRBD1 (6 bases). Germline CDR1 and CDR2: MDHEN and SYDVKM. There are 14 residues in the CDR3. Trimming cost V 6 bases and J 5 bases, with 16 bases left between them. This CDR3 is CASSSQTGRYGYTF. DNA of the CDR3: TGTGCCAGCAGCAGCCAGACAGGTAGATATGGCTACACCTTC.

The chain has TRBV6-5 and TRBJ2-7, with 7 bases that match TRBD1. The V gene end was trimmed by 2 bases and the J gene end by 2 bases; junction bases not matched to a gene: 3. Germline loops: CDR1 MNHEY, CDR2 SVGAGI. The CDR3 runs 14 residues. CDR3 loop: CASSYRGQPYEQYF. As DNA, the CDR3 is TGTGCCAGCAGTTACCGGGGACAGCCCTACGAGCAGTACTTC.

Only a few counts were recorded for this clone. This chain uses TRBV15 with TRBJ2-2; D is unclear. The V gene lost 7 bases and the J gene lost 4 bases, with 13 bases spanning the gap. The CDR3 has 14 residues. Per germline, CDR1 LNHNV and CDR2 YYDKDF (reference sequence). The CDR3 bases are TGTGCCACCATCGAGCTCTACGGCACCGGGGAGCTGTTTTTT. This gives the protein CATIELYGTGELFF.

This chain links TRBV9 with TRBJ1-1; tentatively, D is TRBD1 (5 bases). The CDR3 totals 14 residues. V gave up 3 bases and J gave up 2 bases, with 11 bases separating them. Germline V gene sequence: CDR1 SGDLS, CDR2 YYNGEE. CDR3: CASSAGTANTEAFF. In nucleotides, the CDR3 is TGTGCCAGCAGCGCCGGGACTGCCAACACTGAAGCTTTCTTT. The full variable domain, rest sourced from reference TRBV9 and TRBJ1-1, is DSGVTQTPKHLITATGQRVTLRCSPRSGDLSVYWYQQSLDQGLQFLIQYYNGEERAKGNILERFSAQQFPDLHSELNLSSLELGDSALYFCASSAGTANTEAFFGQGTRLTVV.

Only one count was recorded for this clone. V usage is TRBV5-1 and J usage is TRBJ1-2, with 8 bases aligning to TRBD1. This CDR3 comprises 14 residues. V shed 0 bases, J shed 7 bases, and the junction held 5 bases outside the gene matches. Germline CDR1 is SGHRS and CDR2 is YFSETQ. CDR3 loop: CASSLARGRGGYTF. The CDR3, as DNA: TGCGCCAGCAGCTTGGCCAGGGGGCGAGGTGGCTACACCTTC.

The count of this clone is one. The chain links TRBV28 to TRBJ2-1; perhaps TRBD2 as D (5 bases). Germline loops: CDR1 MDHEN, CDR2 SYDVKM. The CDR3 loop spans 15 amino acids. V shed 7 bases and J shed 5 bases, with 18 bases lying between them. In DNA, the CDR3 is TGTGCCAGCAAGGGAACGAGCGGTGGGGACAATGAGCAGTTCTTC. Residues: CASKGTSGGDNEQFF.